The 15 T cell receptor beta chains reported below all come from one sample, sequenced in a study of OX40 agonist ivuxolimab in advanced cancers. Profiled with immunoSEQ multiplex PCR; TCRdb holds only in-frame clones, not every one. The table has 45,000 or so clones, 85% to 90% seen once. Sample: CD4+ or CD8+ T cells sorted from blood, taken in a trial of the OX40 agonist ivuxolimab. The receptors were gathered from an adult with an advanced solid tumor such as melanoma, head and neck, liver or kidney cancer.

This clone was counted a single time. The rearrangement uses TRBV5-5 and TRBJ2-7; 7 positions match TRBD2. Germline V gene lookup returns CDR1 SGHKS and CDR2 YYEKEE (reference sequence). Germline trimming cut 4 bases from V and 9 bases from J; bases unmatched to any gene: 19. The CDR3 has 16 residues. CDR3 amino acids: CASSPPGLREKTGQYF. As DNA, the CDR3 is TGTGCCAGCAGCCCCCCTGGTTTGCGGGAGAAAACGGGGCAGTACTTC. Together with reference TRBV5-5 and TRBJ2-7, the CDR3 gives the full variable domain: DAGVTQSPTHLIKTRGQQVTLRCSPISGHKSVSWYQQVLGQGPQFIFQYYEKEERGRGNFPDRFSARQFPNYSSELNVNALLLGDSALYLCASSPPGLREKTGQYFGPGTRLTVT.

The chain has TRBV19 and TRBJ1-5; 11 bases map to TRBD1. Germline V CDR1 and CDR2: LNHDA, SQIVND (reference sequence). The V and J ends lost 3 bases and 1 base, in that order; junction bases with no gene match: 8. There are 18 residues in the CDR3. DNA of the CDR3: TGTGCCAGTAGTATGCCGGGACAGGGGGGAAAAAGCAATCAGCCCCAGCATTTT. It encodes CASSMPGQGGKSNQPQHF.

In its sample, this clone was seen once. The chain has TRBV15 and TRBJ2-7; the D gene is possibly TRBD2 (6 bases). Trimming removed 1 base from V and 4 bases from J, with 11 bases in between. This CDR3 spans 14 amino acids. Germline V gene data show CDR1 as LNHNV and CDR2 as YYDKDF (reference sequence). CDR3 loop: CATSRGRGVYEQYF. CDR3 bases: TGTGCCACCAGCAGAGGCCGCGGGGTTTACGAGCAGTACTTC.

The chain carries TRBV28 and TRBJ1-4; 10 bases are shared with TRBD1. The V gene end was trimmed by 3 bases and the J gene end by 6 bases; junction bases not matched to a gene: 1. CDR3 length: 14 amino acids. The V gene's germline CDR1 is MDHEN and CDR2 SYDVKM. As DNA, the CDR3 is TGTGCCAGCAGTTTGACAGGGGGCCATGAAAAACTGTTTTTT. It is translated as CASSLTGGHEKLFF.

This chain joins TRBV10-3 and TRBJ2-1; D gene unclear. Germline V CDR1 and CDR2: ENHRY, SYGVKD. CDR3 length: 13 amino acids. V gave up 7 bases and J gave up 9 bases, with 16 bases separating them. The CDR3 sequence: CAIKDGPDPEQFF. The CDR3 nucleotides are TGTGCCATCAAGGACGGCCCCGATCCTGAGCAGTTCTTC.

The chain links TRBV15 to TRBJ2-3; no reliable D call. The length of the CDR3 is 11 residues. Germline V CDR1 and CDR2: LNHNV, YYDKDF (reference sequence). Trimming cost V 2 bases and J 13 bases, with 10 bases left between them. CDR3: CATSRTDEEYF. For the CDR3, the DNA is TGTGCCACCAGCAGAACAGATGAGGAGTATTTT.

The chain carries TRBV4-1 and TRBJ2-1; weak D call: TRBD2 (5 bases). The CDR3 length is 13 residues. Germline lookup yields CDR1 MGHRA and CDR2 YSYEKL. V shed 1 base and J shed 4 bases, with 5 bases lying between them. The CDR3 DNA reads TGCGCCAGCAGCCAAGGGGAGTACAATGAGCAGTTCTTC. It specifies CASSQGEYNEQFF.

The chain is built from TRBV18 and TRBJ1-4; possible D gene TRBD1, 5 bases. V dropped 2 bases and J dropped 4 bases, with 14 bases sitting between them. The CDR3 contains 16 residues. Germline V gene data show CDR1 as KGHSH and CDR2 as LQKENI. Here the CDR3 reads CASSPNSGLSNEKLFF. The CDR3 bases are TGTGCCAGCTCACCAAACTCGGGACTCAGTAATGAAAAACTGTTTTTT.

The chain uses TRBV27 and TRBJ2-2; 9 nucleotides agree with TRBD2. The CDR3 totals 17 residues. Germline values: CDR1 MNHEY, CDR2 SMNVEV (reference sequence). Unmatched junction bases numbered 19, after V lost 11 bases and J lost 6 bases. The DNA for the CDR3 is TGTGCCCGCTGGGGGAGCGGGAGGCCCCAACATGCCGGGGAGCTGTTTTTT. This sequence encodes CARWGSGRPQHAGELFF.

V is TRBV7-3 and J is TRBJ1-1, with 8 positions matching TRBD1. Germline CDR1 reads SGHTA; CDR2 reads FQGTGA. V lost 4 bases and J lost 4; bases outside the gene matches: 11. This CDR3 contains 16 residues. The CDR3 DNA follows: TGTGCCAGCAGCTCCGAACCGACAGGGGTAGTCACTGAAGCTTTCTTT. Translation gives CASSSEPTGVVTEAFF.

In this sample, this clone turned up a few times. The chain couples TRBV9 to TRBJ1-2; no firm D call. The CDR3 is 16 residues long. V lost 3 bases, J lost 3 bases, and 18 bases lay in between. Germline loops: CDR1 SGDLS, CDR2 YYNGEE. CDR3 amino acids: CASSGSPGPEDYGYTF. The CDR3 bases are TGTGCCAGCAGCGGCAGTCCGGGCCCTGAGGACTATGGCTACACCTTC.

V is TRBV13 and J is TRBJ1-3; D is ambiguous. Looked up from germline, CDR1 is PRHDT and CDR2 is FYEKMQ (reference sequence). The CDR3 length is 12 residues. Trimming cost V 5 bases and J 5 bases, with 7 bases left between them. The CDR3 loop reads CASSRYRNTIYF. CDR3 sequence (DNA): TGTGCCAGCAGCAGATATCGAAACACCATATATTTT.

The chain's CDR3 is CASSKGTSWNEQFF. As DNA, the CDR3 is TGTGCCAGCAGCAAAGGAACTAGTTGGAATGAGCAGTTCTTC. The rearrangement uses TRBV21-1 and TRBJ2-1; the DNA was not compared with TRBD2, the D call given in the table. TRBV21-1 is deemed a pseudogene. The CDR3 spans 14 residues.

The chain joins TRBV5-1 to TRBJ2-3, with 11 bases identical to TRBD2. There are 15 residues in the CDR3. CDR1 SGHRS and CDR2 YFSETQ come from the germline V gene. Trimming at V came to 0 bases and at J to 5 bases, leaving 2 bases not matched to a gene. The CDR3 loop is CASSLGLAGLDTQYF. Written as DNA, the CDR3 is TGCGCCAGCAGCTTGGGACTAGCGGGACTAGATACGCAGTATTTT.

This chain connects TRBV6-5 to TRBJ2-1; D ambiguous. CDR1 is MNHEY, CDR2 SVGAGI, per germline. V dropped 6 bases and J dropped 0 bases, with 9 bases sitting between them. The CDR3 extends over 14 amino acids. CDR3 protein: CASSPRSSYNEQFF. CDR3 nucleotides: TGTGCCAGCAGCCCCAGGAGCTCCTACAATGAGCAGTTCTTC.